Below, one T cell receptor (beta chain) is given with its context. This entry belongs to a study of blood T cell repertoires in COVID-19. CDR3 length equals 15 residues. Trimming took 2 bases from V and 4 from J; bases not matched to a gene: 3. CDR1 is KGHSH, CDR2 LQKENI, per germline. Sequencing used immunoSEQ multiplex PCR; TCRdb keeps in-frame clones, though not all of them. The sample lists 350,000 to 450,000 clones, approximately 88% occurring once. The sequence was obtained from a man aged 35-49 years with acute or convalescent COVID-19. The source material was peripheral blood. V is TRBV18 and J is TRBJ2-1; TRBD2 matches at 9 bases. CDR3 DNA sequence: TGTGCCAGCTCACCAGCGGGAGGGGCTTACAATGAGCAGTTCTTC. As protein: CASSPAGGAYNEQFF.